This T cell receptor beta chain was recovered during a study of T cells in Graves' hyperthyroidism and ophthalmopathy. Note on this clonotype: What it recognizes is unknown.

Study-wide results and limits: The model anticipated ophthalmopathy a median approximately 6.6 months pre-onset. In blood, most of the thyroid clonotypes expanded above 0.001 were also present.

Clinical Activity Scores of at least 3, NOSPECS grades of at least 4 and durations under 3 months characterized ophthalmopathy patients. Each 10 ml fresh peripheral blood draw supplied the PBMCs. Per the germline V gene, CDR1 is SGHAT and CDR2 is FQNNGV. The junction had 10 bases not matched to a gene; V was cut back by 6 bases and J by 7 bases. There are 15 residues in the CDR3. Amplified TCR beta CDR3 regions derived from RNA transcripts. A first-round RT-PCR of the TCR CDR3 used the HTBI primer set. MiXCR, applied by TCRdb to the multiplex PCR reads, yields one record per CDR3 protein. The sample has approximately 430,000 distinct CDR3 sequences, roughly 14% seen once; the top ten hold approximately 13%.

Sequencing input: blood. The rearrangement joins TRBV11-2 to TRBJ2-1, with TRBD2 matching 9 bases. This receptor was identified in a man between 18 and 35 years old with Graves' ophthalmopathy. The CDR3 bases are TGTGCCAGCAGACGACTAGCGGCAGGGGGAAATGAGCAGTTCTTC. The encoded protein is CASRRLAAGGNEQFF.